This T cell receptor beta chain was identified in a study of blood T cell repertoires in COVID-19 (dated by TCRdb to 2019 to 2021). For the wider study: Collaborator samples came from the United States, Italy and Spain and covered acute and convalescent phases of COVID-19. The repertoires were made available in a free public database intended to serve as a resource for research on the immune response to SARS-CoV-2. Samples were obtained from the ongoing ImmuneRACE study (first 160 participants) and from roughly 1,300 subjects provided by 6 global collaborators. HLA class I and class II types, where available, came from metadata supplied by the sample provider rather than from assay-based typing. Subjects who had been exposed to COVID-19, were actively infected with it, or had recovered from it provided the deeply sampled blood TCRbeta repertoires that made up the dataset. A de-identified subject ID, COVID-19 status, age in years and sex were almost always included in the sample metadata. The material from the prospective study consisted of cDNA or gDNA derived from T cells, B-cell-depleted T cells, or PBMCs. Points the paper makes about the study in general: The amount of clinical and demographic metadata varied by source and participant and was provided uncurated.

Participants in the prospective study were aged roughly 18 to 100 years, lived in some 24 United States geographic areas, and enrolled through a virtual design. To assign participants to cohorts, the prospective study relied on clinical history that participants themselves reported in a screening survey and a study questionnaire. Mobile phlebotomists in the prospective study collected whole blood, serum and a nasopharyngeal or oropharyngeal swab from every participant. Additional blood draws and questionnaires over an approximately two-month period could optionally be provided by prospective study participants. Blood samples from the prospective study were shipped frozen or at room temperature prior to DNA extraction. The germline V gene encodes CDR1 SGHNT and CDR2 YYREEE (reference sequence). The CDR3 spans 16 residues, from the cysteine through the phenylalanine. The kept DNA is CDR3 alone, 48 bases in frame from the first base. Here V drops 3 bases and J drops 3 bases, and the junction holds 8 bases not matched to any gene.

For this clone: No cognate antigen has been identified for it. Per-nucleotide qualities are absent, and no much larger clonotype sits a single base away.

TCRbeta CDR3 regions were amplified from genomic DNA by means of the immunoSEQ Assay, a bias-controlled multiplex PCR. In the original analysis: Nucleated cell counts per sample were estimated from amplification of reference gene primers within the assay. To quantify the absolute abundance of each unique TCRbeta CDR3 rearrangement, sequence reads were collapsed and filtered. For each sample, productive Simpson clonality was calculated as the square root of Simpson's diversity index over productive rearrangements. TCRdb mirrors the immuneACCESS table, restricted to in-frame sequences. Some clones are absent from its copies; in checked studies, under half trace to an unresolved V gene, and the reason for the others is unknown. V, J and clone size derive from that table, while D and trimming were established from the DNA sequence. In all, the sample holds about 160,000 clones, and 81% of those were seen once. The ten largest clones take up approximately 5.1% of the sample.

The rearrangement joined TRBV5-4 to TRBJ2-1, with 8 central nucleotides matching TRBD2. The clonotype was recovered from a woman aged 40 to 50 with acute COVID-19. The sample comprised PBMCs or T cells enriched from blood (not recorded which). The CDR3: CASSSAGRGIYNEQFF. The nucleotide sequence is TGTGCCAGCAGCTCGGCCGGGAGGGGAATCTACAATGAGCAGTTCTTC.